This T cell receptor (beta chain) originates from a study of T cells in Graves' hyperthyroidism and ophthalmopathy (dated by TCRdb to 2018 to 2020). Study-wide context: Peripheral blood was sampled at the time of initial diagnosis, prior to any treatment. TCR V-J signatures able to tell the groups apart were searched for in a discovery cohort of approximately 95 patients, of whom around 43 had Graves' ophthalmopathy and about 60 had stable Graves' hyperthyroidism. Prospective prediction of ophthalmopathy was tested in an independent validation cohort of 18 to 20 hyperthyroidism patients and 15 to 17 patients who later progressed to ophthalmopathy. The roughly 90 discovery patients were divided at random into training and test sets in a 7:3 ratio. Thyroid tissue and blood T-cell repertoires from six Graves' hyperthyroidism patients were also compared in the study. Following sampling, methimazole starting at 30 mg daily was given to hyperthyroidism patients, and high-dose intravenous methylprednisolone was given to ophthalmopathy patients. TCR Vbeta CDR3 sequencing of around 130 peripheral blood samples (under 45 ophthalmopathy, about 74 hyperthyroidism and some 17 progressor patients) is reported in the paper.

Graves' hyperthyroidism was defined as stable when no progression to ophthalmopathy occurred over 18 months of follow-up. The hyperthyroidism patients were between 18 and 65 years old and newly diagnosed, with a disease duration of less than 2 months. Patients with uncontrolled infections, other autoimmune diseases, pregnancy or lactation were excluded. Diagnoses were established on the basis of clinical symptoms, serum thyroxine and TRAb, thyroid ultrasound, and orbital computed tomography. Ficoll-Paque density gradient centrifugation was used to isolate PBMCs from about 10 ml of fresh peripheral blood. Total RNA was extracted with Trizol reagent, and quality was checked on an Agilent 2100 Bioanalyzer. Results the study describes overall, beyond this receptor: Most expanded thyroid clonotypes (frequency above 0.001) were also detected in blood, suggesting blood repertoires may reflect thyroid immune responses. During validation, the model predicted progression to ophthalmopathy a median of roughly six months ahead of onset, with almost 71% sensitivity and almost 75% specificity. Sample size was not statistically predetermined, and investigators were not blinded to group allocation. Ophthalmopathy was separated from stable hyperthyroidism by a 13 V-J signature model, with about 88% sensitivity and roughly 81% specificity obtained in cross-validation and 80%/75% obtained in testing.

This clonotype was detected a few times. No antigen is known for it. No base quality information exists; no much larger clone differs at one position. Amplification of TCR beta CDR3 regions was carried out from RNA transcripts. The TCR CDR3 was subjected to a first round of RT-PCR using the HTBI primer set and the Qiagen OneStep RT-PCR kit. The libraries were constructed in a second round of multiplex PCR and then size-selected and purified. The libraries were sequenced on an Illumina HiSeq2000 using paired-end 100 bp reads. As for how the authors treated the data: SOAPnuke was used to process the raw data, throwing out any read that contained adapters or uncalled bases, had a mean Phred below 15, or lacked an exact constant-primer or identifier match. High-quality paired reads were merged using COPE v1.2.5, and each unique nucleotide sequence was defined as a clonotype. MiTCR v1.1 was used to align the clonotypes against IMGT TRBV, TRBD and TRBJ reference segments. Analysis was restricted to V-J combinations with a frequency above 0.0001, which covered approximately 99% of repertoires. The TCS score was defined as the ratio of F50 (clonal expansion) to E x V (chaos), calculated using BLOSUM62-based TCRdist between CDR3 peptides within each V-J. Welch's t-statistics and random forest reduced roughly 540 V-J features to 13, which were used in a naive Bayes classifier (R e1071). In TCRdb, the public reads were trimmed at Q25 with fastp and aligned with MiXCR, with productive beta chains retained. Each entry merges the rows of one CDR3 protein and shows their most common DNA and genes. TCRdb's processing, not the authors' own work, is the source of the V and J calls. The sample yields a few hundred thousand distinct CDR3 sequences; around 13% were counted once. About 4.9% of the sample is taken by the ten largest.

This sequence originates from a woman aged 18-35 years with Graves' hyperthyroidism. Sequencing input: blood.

The nucleotide sequence reads as follows: TGCGCCAGCGAGGTCAGACAGGTCGACACTGGGGCCAACGTCCTGACTTTC. Its amino acids are CASEVRQVDTGANVLTF. The sequence joins TRBV5-1 to TRBJ2-6, and perhaps TRBD1 as D gene, on 6 matching bases. Its CDR3 holds 17 amino acids, cysteine through phenylalanine. The read is trimmed to its CDR3 DNA, 51 bases read in frame from base 1. Sequences SGHRS (CDR1) and YFSETQ (CDR2) are obtained from the germline V gene. Trimming at the junction amounts to 7 bases on V and 2 bases on J, and the germline ends lie 19 bases apart.